The 19 T cell receptor beta chains below were found in one sample sequenced in a study of TIL therapy for anti-PD-1-resistant metastatic lung cancer. Time point noted: pre-treatment sample, taken before nivolumab and TIL therapy. Most excised metastases sampled were pleural nodules or supraclavicular lymph nodes. The immunoSEQ assay was v3. TCRdb's table, derived via immunoSEQ multiplex PCR, lists solely in-frame clones and lacks some. There are about 50,000 clones in the sample; less than 75% occur only once, and 5.6% lies in the top ten. The sample in question was tumor tissue, obtained at baseline. These receptors were obtained from a person between 25 and 80 years old with non-small cell lung cancer.

The chain links TRBV30 to TRBJ2-1, with D unclear. The germline gives CDR1 GTSNPN, CDR2 SVGIG (reference sequence). The CDR3 totals 12 residues. Trimming shortened V by 3 bases and J by 1 base, and 4 bases separated the two germline ends. This CDR3 is CAWSLSYNEQFF. In nucleotides, the CDR3 is TGTGCCTGGAGCCTGTCCTACAATGAGCAGTTCTTC.

V gene TRBV5-1 combines with J gene TRBJ2-7, with TRBD2 matching 9 bases. Trimming at V came to 2 bases and at J to 6 bases, leaving 6 bases not matched to a gene. In germline, CDR1 is SGHRS, CDR2 YFSETQ. This CDR3 is built from 14 residues. This CDR3 reads CASSLAGGNPEQYF. In nucleotides, the CDR3 is TGCGCCAGCAGCTTAGCGGGAGGTAATCCCGAGCAGTACTTC.

The chain couples TRBV28 to TRBJ1-2; D call uncertain. This CDR3 is 9 amino acids long. Trimming left V 5 bases short and J 9 bases short, with 4 bases between. CDR1 is MDHEN and CDR2 is SYDVKM in the germline V gene. The CDR3 DNA is TGTGCCAGCAGTCCTAGCTACACCTTC. Protein sequence: CASSPSYTF.

The J gene is TRBJ2-7, the V gene TRBV5-1; TRBD1 is a possible D gene (6 bases). The CDR3 has 15 residues. In germline, CDR1 is SGHRS, CDR2 YFSETQ. V was shortened by 0 bases and J by 0 bases, with 10 bases between the two germline ends. CDR3 in amino acids: CASSLDTGSSYEQYF. CDR3 DNA: TGCGCCAGCAGCTTGGACACAGGGAGCTCCTACGAGCAGTACTTC.

This rearrangement joins TRBV6-5 to TRBJ2-3; 9 bases align to TRBD1. This CDR3 region has 14 residues. Germline V CDR1 and CDR2: MNHEY, SVGAGI. With V trimmed by 5 bases and J by 5 bases, 5 bases remained unmatched. As DNA, the CDR3 is TGTGCCAGCAGTCCGGGACAGGGTCGAGATACGCAGTATTTT. Translation gives CASSPGQGRDTQYF.

The chain couples TRBV28 to TRBJ1-5; D remains unclear. Trimming left V 2 bases short and J 0 bases short, with 8 bases between. The CDR3 has 15 amino acids. The V gene's germline CDR1 is MDHEN and CDR2 SYDVKM. The CDR3 DNA follows: TGTGCCAGCAGTTTACACGGGTATAGCAATCAGCCCCAGCATTTT. Translation gives CASSLHGYSNQPQHF.

The chain carries TRBV6-1 and TRBJ1-1; D might be TRBD1 (6 bases). V lost 6 bases and J 1 base, leaving 9 bases between the germline ends. The germline gives CDR1 MNHNS, CDR2 SASEGT. The CDR3 has 13 amino acids. The CDR3 nucleotides are TGTGCCAGCAGCTCACAGGGGAACACTGAAGCTTTCTTT. Translating it yields CASSSQGNTEAFF.

Many counts were recorded for this clone. The rearrangement links TRBV18 to TRBJ2-3; perhaps TRBD1 as D (6 bases). V was shortened by 4 bases and J by 0 bases, with 11 bases between the two germline ends. CDR1 KGHSH and CDR2 LQKENI come from the germline V gene. This CDR3 has 15 amino acids. For the CDR3, the DNA is TGTGCCAGCTCACTGGGGACACATAGCACAGATACGCAGTATTTT. Protein: CASSLGTHSTDTQYF.

The rearrangement joins TRBV5-6 to TRBJ2-7; TRBD2 matches at 15 bases. The CDR3 has 17 amino acids. Germline lookup yields CDR1 SGHDT and CDR2 YYEEEE. V lost 3 bases, J lost 2 bases, and 6 bases stayed unmatched. This CDR3 is CASSSLGLAGGTYEQYF. In nucleotides, the CDR3 is TGTGCCAGCAGCTCCTTAGGACTAGCGGGGGGGACCTACGAGCAGTACTTC.

This chain connects TRBV19 to TRBJ1-5, with a tentative D call TRBD1 (5 bases). V was shortened by 5 bases and J by 3 bases, with 11 bases between the two germline ends. The CDR3 consists of 14 residues. Germline CDR1 and CDR2: LNHDA and SQIVND (reference sequence). The CDR3 DNA sequence: TGTGCCAGTAGTCCCCAGGGCCCCAATCAGCCCCAGCATTTT. Translation gives CASSPQGPNQPQHF. The full variable domain, with the rest looked up from reference TRBV19 and TRBJ1-5, is DGGITQSPKYLFRKEGQNVTLSCEQNLNHDAMYWYRQDPGQGLRLIYYSQIVNDFQKGDIAEGYSVSREKKESFPLTVTSAQKNPTAFYLCASSPQGPNQPQHFGDGTRLSIL.

V gene TRBV4-2 combines with J gene TRBJ2-5, with a weak D call TRBD1 (6 bases). The germline V gene has CDR1 LGHNA and CDR2 YNFKEQ. This CDR3 comprises 14 residues. V lost 4 bases to trimming and J lost 5 bases, with 14 bases between them. In nucleotides, the CDR3 is TGTGCCAGCAGCCCCTCCACTAGGGGGGAGACCCAGTACTTC. Translating it yields CASSPSTRGETQYF.

This clone was detected a few times. The chain joins TRBV30 to TRBJ1-5, with unresolved D. CDR1 is GTSNPN, CDR2 SVGIG, per germline (reference sequence). The CDR3 sequence is 14 residues long. V shed 0 bases and J shed 7 bases, with 13 bases lying between them. This chain's CDR3 is CAWSVSAGGQPQHF. The CDR3 DNA reads TGTGCCTGGAGTGTTAGCGCCGGAGGCCAGCCCCAGCATTTT.

Ten or more counts support this clone. The chain employs TRBV5-1 and TRBJ2-1; TRBD2 agrees at 9 bases. The CDR3 totals 15 residues. Germline trimming cut 1 base from V and 3 bases from J; bases unmatched to any gene: 2. The V gene's germline CDR1 is SGHRS and CDR2 YFSETQ. Here the CDR3 reads CASSLQRGDYNEQFF. CDR3 coding DNA: TGCGCCAGCAGCTTGCAGCGGGGGGACTACAATGAGCAGTTCTTC. Looking up the rest from reference TRBV5-1 and TRBJ2-1 gives the full variable domain: KAGVTQTPRYLIKTRGQQVTLSCSPISGHRSVSWYQQTPGQGLQFLFEYFSETQRNKGNFPGRFSGRQFSNSRSEMNVSTLELGDSALYLCASSLQRGDYNEQFFGPGTRLTVL.

The chain recombines TRBV10-2 with TRBJ2-7; 11 positions agree with TRBD2. The junction had 2 bases not matched to a gene; V was cut back by 10 bases and J by 0 bases. The CDR3 spans 13 residues. CDR1 is WSHSY, CDR2 SAAADI, per germline. The CDR3 loop reads CAIGTSGSYEQYF. In nucleotides, the CDR3 is TGCGCCATCGGGACTAGCGGCTCCTACGAGCAGTACTTC.

This chain joins TRBV2 and TRBJ2-5, with 8 bases lining up with TRBD1. The CDR3 runs to 14 residues. Trimming at V came to 3 bases and at J to 2 bases, leaving 2 bases not matched to a gene. Germline CDR1 SNHLY, CDR2 FYNNEI. The CDR3 loop reads CASSEWTGQETQYF. The CDR3 bases are TGTGCCAGCAGTGAGTGGACAGGGCAAGAGACCCAGTACTTC.

The chain uses TRBV4-2 and TRBJ2-1, with 7 bases matching TRBD2. Germline V gene sequence: CDR1 LGHNA, CDR2 YNFKEQ. The trim removed 2 bases at V and 0 bases at J, leaving 7 bases unmatched. This CDR3 comprises 17 residues. The CDR3 DNA reads as TGTGCCAGCAGCCAATGGGTGGGGGGGAGCTCCTACAATGAGCAGTTCTTC. Protein sequence: CASSQWVGGSSYNEQFF.

The rearrangement joins TRBV4-1 to TRBJ2-7; D is ambiguous. CDR1 is MGHRA, CDR2 YSYEKL, per germline. The length of the CDR3 is 14 residues. The germline V and J ends were trimmed by 4 bases and 6 bases, with 16 bases remaining between them. The DNA for the CDR3 is TGCGCCAGCAGCCGTAATACTGGGGATCGCGAGCAGTACTTC. Protein: CASSRNTGDREQYF.

The chain joins TRBV5-1 to TRBJ2-2; D unresolved. V was trimmed by 2 bases and J by 5 bases, leaving 7 bases between them. Germline V gives CDR1 SGHRS, CDR2 YFSETQ. This CDR3 spans 13 amino acids. CDR3 in amino acids: CASSFVRTGELFF. The CDR3 bases are TGCGCCAGCAGCTTTGTCAGGACCGGGGAGCTGTTTTTT.

The chain combines TRBV5-1 with TRBJ2-2, with 8 bases aligning to TRBD2. V lost 4 bases to trimming and J lost 6 bases; unmatched junction nucleotides: 14. Germline V gene sequence: CDR1 SGHRS, CDR2 YFSETQ. CDR3 size: 17 residues. Written as DNA, the CDR3 is TGCGCCAGCAGCCCCCCATCTCGTAGCGGGACCCCCGGGGAGCTGTTTTTT. It codes for CASSPPSRSGTPGELFF.